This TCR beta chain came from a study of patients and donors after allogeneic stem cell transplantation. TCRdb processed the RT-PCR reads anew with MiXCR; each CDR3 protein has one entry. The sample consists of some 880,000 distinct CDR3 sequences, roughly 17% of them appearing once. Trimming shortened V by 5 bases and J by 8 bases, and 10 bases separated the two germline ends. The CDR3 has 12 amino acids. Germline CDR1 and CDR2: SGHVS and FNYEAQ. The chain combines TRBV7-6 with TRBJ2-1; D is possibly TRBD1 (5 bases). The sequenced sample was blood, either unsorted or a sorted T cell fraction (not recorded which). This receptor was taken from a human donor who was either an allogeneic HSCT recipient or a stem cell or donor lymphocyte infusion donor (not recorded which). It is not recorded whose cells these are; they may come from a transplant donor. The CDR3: CASSQTVHEQFF. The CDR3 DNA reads TGTGCCAGCAGCCAGACAGTCCATGAGCAGTTCTTC.